The T cell receptor beta chain described here comes from a study of CD8 T cells in ankylosing spondylitis. Findings and caveats of the study: Past studies reported some motif variants in reactive arthritis synovial fluid and blood.

The CDR3 length is 17 residues. V trimming: 5 bases; J trimming: 0 bases; junction bases outside the gene matches: 6. CDR1 is SGHVS and CDR2 is FNYEAQ in the germline V gene. TCRdb re-derived calls from the 5' RACE reads in MiXCR, one entry per CDR3 protein. The sample has 310,000 or so distinct CDR3 sequences; 20% are singletons. About this clonotype itself: Its antigen remains unidentified.

This sequence joins TRBV7-6 and TRBJ2-1; 11 positions match TRBD2. The receptor was isolated from a male donor with ankylosing spondylitis or in good health (not recorded which). The material sequenced was blood, either unsorted or a sorted T cell fraction (not recorded which). Here the CDR3 DNA reads TGTGCCAGCAGCCCTGGGACTAGCGGCTTCTCCTACAATGAGCAGTTCTTC. Translation gives CASSPGTSGFSYNEQFF.